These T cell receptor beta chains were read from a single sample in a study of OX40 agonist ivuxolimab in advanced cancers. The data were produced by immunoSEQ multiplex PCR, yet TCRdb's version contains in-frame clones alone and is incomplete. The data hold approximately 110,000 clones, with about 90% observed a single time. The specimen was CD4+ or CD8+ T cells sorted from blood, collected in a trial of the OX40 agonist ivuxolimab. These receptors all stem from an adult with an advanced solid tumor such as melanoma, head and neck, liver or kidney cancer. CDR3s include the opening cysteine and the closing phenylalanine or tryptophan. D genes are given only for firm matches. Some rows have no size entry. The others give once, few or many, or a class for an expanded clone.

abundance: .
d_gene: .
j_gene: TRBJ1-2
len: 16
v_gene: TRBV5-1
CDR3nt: TGCGCCAGCAGGCACAGCGACAGTATAGCTAACTATGGCTACACCTTC
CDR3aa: CASRHSDSIANYGYTF

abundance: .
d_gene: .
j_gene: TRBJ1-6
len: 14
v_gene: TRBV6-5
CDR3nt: TGTGCCAGTCGCAGGACGGTTTATAATTCACCCCTCCACTTT
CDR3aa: CASRRTVYNSPLHF

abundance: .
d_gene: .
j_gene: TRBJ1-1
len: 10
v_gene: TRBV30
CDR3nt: TGTGCCGGAACTTTGGGTGGGGCTTTCTTT
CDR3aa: CAGTLGGAFF

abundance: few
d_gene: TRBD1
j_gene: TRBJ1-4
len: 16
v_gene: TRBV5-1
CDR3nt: TGCGCCAGCAGCACGACAGGGAATGAGGCTAATGAAAAACTGTTTTTT
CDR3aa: CASSTTGNEANEKLFF

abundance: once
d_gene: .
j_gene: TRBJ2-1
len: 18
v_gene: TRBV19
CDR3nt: TGTGCCAGTACTCCGGGGGCCCACGAGGGTAAAGGCTACAATGAGCAGTTCTTC
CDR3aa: CASTPGAHEGKGYNEQFF

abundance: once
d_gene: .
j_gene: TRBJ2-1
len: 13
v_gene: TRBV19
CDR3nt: TGTGCCAGTAGTCCCAGGGGGGCTAATGAGCAGTTCTTC
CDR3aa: CASSPRGANEQFF

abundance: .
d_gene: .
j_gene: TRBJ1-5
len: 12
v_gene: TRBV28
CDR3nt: TGTGCCAGCAGCCAGGGGAACAGGGATCGGCATTTT
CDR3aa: CASSQGNRDRHF

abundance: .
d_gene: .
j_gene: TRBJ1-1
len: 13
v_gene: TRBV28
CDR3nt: TGTGCCAGCAGTTCAGGAGGGGAGGCTGAAGCTTTCTTT
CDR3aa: CASSSGGEAEAFF

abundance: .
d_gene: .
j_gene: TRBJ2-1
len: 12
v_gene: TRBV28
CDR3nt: TGTGCCAGCAGTTTGGAATACAATGAGCAGTTCTTC
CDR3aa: CASSLEYNEQFF

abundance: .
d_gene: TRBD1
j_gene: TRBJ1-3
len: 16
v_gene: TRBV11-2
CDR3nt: TGTGCCAGCAGCTTAAATTCGGGACAGGGAGGAAACACCATATATTTT
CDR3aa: CASSLNSGQGGNTIYF

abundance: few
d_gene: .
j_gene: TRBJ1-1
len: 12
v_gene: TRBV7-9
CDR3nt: TGTGCCAGCAGCCGGACGGACCTGGAAGCTTTCTTT
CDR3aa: CASSRTDLEAFF

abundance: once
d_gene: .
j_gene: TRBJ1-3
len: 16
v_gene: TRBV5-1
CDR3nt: TGCGCCAGCAGCCGACTGGGCGATAGCTCTGGAAACACCATATATTTT
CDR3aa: CASSRLGDSSGNTIYF

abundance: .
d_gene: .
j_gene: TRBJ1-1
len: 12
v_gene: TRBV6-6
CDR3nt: TGTGCCAGCAGCCGGGGAGCCCTTGAAGCTTTCTTT
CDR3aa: CASSRGALEAFF

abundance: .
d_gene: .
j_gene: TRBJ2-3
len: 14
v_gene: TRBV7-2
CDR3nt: TGTGCCAGCAGGTCGGAGGGGGCTTTTTATACGCAGTATTTT
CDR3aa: CASRSEGAFYTQYF

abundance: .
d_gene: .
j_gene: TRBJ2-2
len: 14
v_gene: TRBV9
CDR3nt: TGTGCCAGCAGCGTAAGGCAGGGATCCGGGGAGCTGTTTTTT
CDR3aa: CASSVRQGSGELFF

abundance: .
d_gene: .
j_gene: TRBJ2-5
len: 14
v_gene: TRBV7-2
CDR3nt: TGTGCCAGCAGCCCCAGGGTTAGCTCAGAGACCCAGTACTTC
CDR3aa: CASSPRVSSETQYF

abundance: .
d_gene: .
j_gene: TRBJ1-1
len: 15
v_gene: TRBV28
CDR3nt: TGTGCCAGCAGTTTAGTGGGAGGGATGAACACTGAAGCTTTCTTT
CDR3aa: CASSLVGGMNTEAFF

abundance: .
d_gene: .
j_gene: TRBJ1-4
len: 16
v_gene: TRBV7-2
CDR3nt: TGTGCCAGCAGCTTACCCCCAACCGCAACTAATGAAAAACTGTTTTTT
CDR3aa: CASSLPPTATNEKLFF

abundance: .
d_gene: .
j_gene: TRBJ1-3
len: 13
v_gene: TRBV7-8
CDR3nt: TGTTCGACCTCCCCCGGGGGCGGAAACACCATATATTTT
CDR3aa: CSTSPGGGNTIYF

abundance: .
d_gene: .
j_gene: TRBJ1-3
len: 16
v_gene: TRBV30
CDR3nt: TGTGCCTGGAGTGTCGCAGGGACCTTCTCTGGAAACACCATATATTTT
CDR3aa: CAWSVAGTFSGNTIYF

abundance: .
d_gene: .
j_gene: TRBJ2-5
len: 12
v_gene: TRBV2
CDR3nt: TGTGCCAGCAACGGGGACCGTCCAGGGCAGTACTTC
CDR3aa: CASNGDRPGQYF

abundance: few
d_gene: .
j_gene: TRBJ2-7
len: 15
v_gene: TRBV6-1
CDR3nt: TGTGCCAGCAGTGAAGCGGGTAGCCTCTCCTACGAGCAGTACTTC
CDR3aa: CASSEAGSLSYEQYF

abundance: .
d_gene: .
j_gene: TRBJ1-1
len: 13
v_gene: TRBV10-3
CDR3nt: TGTGCCATCACCGGCCCCCCGGGCACTGAAGCTTTCTTT
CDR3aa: CAITGPPGTEAFF

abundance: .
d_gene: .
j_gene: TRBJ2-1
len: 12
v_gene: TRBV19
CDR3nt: TGTGCCAGTAGTTCTGGACAGCGAGAGCAGTTCTTC
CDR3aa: CASSSGQREQFF

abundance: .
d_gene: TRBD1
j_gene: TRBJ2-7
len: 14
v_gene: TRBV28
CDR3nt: TGTGCCAGCAGAAAACAGGGGGCGCGGTCCGAGCAGTACTTC
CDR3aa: CASRKQGARSEQYF

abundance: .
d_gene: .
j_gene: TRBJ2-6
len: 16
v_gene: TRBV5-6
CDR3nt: TGTGCCAGCAGCCTGGACAGCGCCTTAATCTGGTCAGGCCTGACTTTC
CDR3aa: CASSLDSALIWSGLTF

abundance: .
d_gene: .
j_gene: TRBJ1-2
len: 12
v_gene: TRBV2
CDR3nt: TGTGCCAGCAGTGGACATATTAATGGCTACACCTTC
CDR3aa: CASSGHINGYTF

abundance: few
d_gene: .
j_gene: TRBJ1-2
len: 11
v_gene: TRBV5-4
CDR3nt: TGTGCCAGCAGCTTGGGGGGCGGCTACACCTTC
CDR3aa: CASSLGGGYTF

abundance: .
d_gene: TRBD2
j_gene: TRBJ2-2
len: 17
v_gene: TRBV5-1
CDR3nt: TGCGCCAGCAGCTTGCCACTAGCGGGAACGAACACCGGGGAGCTGTTTTTT
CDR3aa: CASSLPLAGTNTGELFF

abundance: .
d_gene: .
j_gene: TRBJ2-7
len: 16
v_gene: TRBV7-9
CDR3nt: TGTGCCAGCAGCTTAGCGATCCGGCAGATTGCCTACGAGCAGTACTTC
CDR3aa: CASSLAIRQIAYEQYF

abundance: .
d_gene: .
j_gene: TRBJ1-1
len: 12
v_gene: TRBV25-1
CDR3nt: TGTGCCAGCAGTGAGGGGGGCACTGAAGCTTTCTTT
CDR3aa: CASSEGGTEAFF

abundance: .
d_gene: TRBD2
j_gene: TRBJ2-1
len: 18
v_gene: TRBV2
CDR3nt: TGTGCCAGCAGCACGCCAAAAGCTAGCGGGAGGGCCGAGGGTGAGCAGTTCTTC
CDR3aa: CASSTPKASGRAEGEQFF

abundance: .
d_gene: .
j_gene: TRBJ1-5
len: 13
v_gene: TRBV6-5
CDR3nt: TGTGCCAGCACCGCATCCAGGGATTGGCCCCAGCATTTT
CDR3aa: CASTASRDWPQHF

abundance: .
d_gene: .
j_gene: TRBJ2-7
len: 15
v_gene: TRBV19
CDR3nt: TGTGCCAGTAGTATAAGGGACGAAACGTTCTACGAGCAGTACTTC
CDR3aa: CASSIRDETFYEQYF

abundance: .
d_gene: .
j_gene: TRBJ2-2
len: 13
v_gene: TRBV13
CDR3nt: TGTGCCAGCAATCCCGGGAGAACCGGGGAGCTGTTTTTT
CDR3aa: CASNPGRTGELFF

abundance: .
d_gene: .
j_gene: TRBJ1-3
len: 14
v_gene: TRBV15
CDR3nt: TGTGCCACCAGCAGAGGGTATGCGGGAAACACCATATATTTT
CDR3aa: CATSRGYAGNTIYF

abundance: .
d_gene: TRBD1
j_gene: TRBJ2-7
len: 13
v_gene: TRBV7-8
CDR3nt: TGTGCCAGCAGCCCTGACAGGGGCTACGAGCAGTACTTC
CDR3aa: CASSPDRGYEQYF

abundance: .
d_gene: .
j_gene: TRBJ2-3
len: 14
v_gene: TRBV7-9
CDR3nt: TGTGCCAGCAGCTGGGACTCCTACACAGATACGCAGTATTTT
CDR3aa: CASSWDSYTDTQYF

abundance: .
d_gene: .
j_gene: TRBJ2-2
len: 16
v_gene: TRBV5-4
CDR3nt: TGTGCCAGCAGCTTTTGGTCAGGTGGTATAACCGGGGAGCTGTTTTTT
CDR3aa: CASSFWSGGITGELFF

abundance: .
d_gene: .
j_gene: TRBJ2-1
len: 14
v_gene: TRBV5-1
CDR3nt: TGCGCCAGCAGCTTGGGGGACTGGAACAATGAGCAGTTCTTC
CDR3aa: CASSLGDWNNEQFF

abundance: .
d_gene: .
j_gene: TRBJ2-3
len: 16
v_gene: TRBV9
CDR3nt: TGTGCCAGCAGCGTAGGGGTGAGAGCCGCTACAGATACGCAGTATTTT
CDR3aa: CASSVGVRAATDTQYF

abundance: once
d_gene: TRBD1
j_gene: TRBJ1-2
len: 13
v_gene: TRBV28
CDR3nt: TGTGCCAGCACCGGGACAGGGAACTATGGCTACACCTTC
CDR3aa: CASTGTGNYGYTF

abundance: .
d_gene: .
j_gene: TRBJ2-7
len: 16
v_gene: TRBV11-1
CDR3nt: TGTGCCAGCAGCTTAGATCAGGCACGATCCTCCTACGAGCAGTACTTC
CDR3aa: CASSLDQARSSYEQYF

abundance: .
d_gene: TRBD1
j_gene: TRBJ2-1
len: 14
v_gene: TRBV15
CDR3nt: TGTGCCACCAGAGAGGGACAGGGGAATAATGAGCAGTTCTTC
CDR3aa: CATREGQGNNEQFF

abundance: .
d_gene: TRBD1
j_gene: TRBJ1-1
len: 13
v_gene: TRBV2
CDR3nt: TGTGCCAGCGGTGAAGGGGGCTGGGCTGAAGCTTTCTTT
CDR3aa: CASGEGGWAEAFF

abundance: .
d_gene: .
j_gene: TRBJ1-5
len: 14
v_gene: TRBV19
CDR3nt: TGTGCCAGTAGTATGGTGGGGGCTTCACAGCCCCAGCATTTT
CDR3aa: CASSMVGASQPQHF

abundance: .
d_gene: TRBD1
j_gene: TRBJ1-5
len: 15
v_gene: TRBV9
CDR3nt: TGTGCCAGCAGCGTAGGGACAGGGGCTGGACAGCCCCAGCATTTT
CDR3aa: CASSVGTGAGQPQHF

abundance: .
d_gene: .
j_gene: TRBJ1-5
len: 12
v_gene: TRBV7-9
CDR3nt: TGTGCCAGCAGCTTTGGTGGTCAGCCCCAGCATTTT
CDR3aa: CASSFGGQPQHF

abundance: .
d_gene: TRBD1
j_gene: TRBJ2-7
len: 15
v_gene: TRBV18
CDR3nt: TGTGCCAGCTCATCCCCAGGGACAGGGGTCCACGAGCAGTACTTC
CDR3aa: CASSSPGTGVHEQYF

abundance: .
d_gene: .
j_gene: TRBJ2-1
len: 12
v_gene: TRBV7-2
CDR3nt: TGTGCCAGCAGCCGAGGGGCCAATGAGCAGTTCTTC
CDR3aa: CASSRGANEQFF

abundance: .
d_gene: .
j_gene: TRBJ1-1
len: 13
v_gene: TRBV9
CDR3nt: TGTGCCAGCAATAAGGGGGAGAACACTGAAGCTTTCTTT
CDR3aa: CASNKGENTEAFF

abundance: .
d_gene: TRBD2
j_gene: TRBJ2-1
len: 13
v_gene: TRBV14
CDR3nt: TGTGCCAGCGGCCTTCTAGCGGACAATGAGCAGTTCTTC
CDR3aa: CASGLLADNEQFF

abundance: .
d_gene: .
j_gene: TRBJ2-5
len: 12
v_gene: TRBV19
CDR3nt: TGTGCCAGTAGTATTAATGGGGAGACCCAGTACTTC
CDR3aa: CASSINGETQYF

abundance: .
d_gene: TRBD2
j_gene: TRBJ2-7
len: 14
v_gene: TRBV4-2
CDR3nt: TGTGCCAGCAGCCAAGGGGGGTCGGGGGGCGAGCAGTACTTC
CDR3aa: CASSQGGSGGEQYF

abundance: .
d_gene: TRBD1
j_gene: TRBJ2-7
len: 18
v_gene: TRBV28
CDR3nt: TGTGCCAGCAGTTCCTCCCTCCAGGGGGACAGATTACTCTACGAGCAGTACTTC
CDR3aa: CASSSSLQGDRLLYEQYF

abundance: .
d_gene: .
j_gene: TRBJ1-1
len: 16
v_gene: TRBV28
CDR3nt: TGTGCCAGCAGTTTATCAGTCGGGACACTCAGTAAGGAAGCTTTCTTT
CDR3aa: CASSLSVGTLSKEAFF

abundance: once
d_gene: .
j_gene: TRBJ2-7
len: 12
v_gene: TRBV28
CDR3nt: TGTGCCAGCAGCCGTACAGGCTACGAGCAGTACTTC
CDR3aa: CASSRTGYEQYF

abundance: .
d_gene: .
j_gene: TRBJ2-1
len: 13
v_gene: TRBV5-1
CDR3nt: TGCGCCAGCAGCTTGGAACGGGTCAATGAGCAGTTCTTC
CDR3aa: CASSLERVNEQFF

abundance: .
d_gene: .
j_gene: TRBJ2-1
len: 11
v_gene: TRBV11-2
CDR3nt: TGTGCCAGCAGCTTAATAGGTGAGCAGTTCTTC
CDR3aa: CASSLIGEQFF

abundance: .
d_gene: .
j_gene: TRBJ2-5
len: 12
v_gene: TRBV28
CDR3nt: TGTGCCAGCACTCAGGGTCCAGAGACCCAGTACTTC
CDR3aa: CASTQGPETQYF